The T cell receptor beta chain under discussion was sequenced for a study of PD-1 blockade in classical Hodgkin lymphoma. This CDR3 has 15 residues. Losses at the gene ends were 5 bases for V and 5 bases for J; bases not matched to a gene: 12. From germline, CDR1 is SGHRS and CDR2 YFSETQ. Relapse was seen in all patients after autologous stem cell transplantation, and brentuximab vedotin exposure was variable. Negative magnetic selection isolated CD4+ T cells from thawed PBMCs. Study conclusions and caveats: TCR diversity rose significantly by C4D1 in CD4+ but not CD8+ cells. Those achieving complete response showed baseline diversity like newly diagnosed patients. Patients who began taking nivolumab under 1 year after ASCT were left out. Newly diagnosed patients had baseline TCR diversity that was reportedly lower than that of healthy donors.

As concerns this clone: Its antigen is undetermined.

Clones were read by immunoSEQ multiplex PCR, and TCRdb kept only the in-frame ones, dropping some. Of 6,000 to 9,500 clones listed, roughly 90% are singletons. The chain is built from TRBV5-1 and TRBJ1-1; TRBD1 agrees at 7 bases. This specimen was CD4+ T cells from blood, taken at baseline. The receptor was derived from a human donor with classical Hodgkin lymphoma. CDR3 DNA: TGCGCCAGCAGGCGGGACAGTTCCGGAGGGACTGAAGCTTTCTTT. Protein sequence: CASRRDSSGGTEAFF.